The rows below give T cell receptor beta chains drawn from one sample of a study of T-cell reconstitution after alpha-beta-depleted transplantation in children. Each CDR3 protein is one row after TCRdb ran MiXCR on the PCR reads. The sample contains a few hundred thousand distinct CDR3 sequences, 24% of which appear only once. The sequencing used PBMCs, mostly from graft donor cells, collected 360 days after TCRalphabeta/CD19-depleted stem cell transplant. Source of these receptors: a female patient aged 2-9 years who had a stem cell transplant for congenital amegakaryocytic thrombocytopenia, so the T cells may come from the graft donor. The CDR3 runs from the conserved cysteine through the conserved F or W. D genes are given only for firm matches. Clone size is shown for a subset of rows, as once, few, many or a class of expanded clone.

clone size	J gene	D gene	V gene	CDR3 DNA	CDR3 protein
NA	TRBJ1-1	NA	TRBV7-2	TGTGCCAGCAGCTTAGGGACAGACGCAACGGAAGCTTTCTTT	CASSLGTDATEAFF
few	TRBJ2-3	TRBD1	TRBV12-3/TRBV12-4	TGTGCCGGAAGGGACAGTAGAGAGGATACGCAGTATTTT	CAGRDSREDTQYF
few	TRBJ2-1	NA	TRBV20-1	TGCAGTGCTAGTCGGGGGACGGCTTACAATGAGCAGTTCTTC	CSASRGTAYNEQFF
many	TRBJ2-2	NA	TRBV10-3	TGTGCCATCAGCAAAGAAGGGGACACCGGGGAGCTGTTTTTT	CAISKEGDTGELFF
NA	TRBJ1-1	TRBD1	TRBV3-1	TGTGCCAGCAGCCAAGAGGACAGGGCGAATGCTTTCTTT	CASSQEDRANAFF
few	TRBJ2-3	NA	TRBV30	TGTGCCTGGGGACTTCGCACAGATACGCAGTATTTT	CAWGLRTDTQYF
few	TRBJ2-1	TRBD2	TRBV20-1	TGCAGTGCTCGACCGGGAGGGCCGAAGTTGGGTGAGCAGTTCTTC	CSARPGGPKLGEQFF
NA	TRBJ2-7	NA	TRBV12-3/TRBV12-4	TGTGCCAGCAGTTTTGACACAGGCCCCTACGAGCAGTACTTC	CASSFDTGPYEQYF
few	TRBJ2-3	NA	TRBV28	TGTGCCAGCAGGACAAGCACAGATACGCAGTATTTT	CASRTSTDTQYF
NA	TRBJ1-2	NA	TRBV9	TGTGCCAGCAGCGCTGCTGGTTGGGGGGACGGAACCTATGGCTACACCTTC	CASSAAGWGDGTYGYTF
NA	TRBJ2-7	NA	TRBV5-1	TGCGCCAGCAGCTCCCCGGCGGGCTACGAGCAGTACTTC	CASSSPAGYEQYF
few	TRBJ2-1	TRBD2	TRBV20-1	TGCAGTGCGGCCGGGACTAGCCCCAATGAGCAGTTCTTC	CSAAGTSPNEQFF
NA	TRBJ2-7	NA	TRBV7-9	TGTGCCAGCAGCCTGCAGGGGCGTCGCTACGAGCAGTACTTC	CASSLQGRRYEQYF
NA	TRBJ1-4	NA	TRBV9	TGTGCCAGCAGCGTAGATCTGGGCACTAATGAAAAACTGTTTTTT	CASSVDLGTNEKLFF
NA	TRBJ2-2	NA	TRBV4-2	TGTGCCAGCAGCCAAGATGCGGCTTCGGGGTTCCCCGGGGAGCTGTTTTTT	CASSQDAASGFPGELFF
NA	TRBJ2-1	TRBD2	TRBV6-2/TRBV6-3	TGTGCCAGCAGTTACCCGGCCCAGCGGGAGGGCCCCTACTACAATGAGCAGTTCTTC	CASSYPAQREGPYYNEQFF
NA	TRBJ2-3	TRBD2	TRBV13	TGTGCCAGCAGCCAAGCTAGTAGCGGGGCCAGCACAGATACGCAGTATTTT	CASSQASSGASTDTQYF